The 27 T cell receptor beta chains below were found in one sample sequenced in a study of memory CD4+ T cells and cytomegalovirus serostatus. Clones were read by immunoSEQ multiplex PCR, and TCRdb kept only the in-frame ones, dropping some. The sample has some 40,000 clones, about 80% seen once. The sort gate was single viable CD3+CD4+CD8-CD45RO+ cells for memory CD4+ T cells. The sequenced sample was memory CD4+ T cells from blood. All receptors derive from an adult in good health and CMV-seropositive.

The chain uses TRBV19 and TRBJ2-5; 7 nucleotides line up with TRBD1. The CDR3 covers 15 residues. The V segment lost 5 bases and the J segment 1 base; nucleotides outside the gene matches: 7. The germline gives CDR1 LNHDA, CDR2 SQIVND (reference sequence). CDR3 sequence reads: CASSDIRQGQETQYF. As DNA, the CDR3 is TGTGCCAGTAGTGACATAAGACAGGGCCAAGAGACCCAGTACTTC.

This clone has a single count. The rearrangement joins TRBV6-1 to TRBJ1-2, with 8 nucleotides matching TRBD1. Germline V CDR1 and CDR2: MNHNS, SASEGT. V gave up 5 bases and J gave up 4 bases; unmatched junction bases: 9. There are 15 residues in the CDR3. The CDR3 reads CASSQRQGLPYGYTF. The CDR3 nucleotides read TGTGCCAGCAGTCAGCGACAGGGGTTACCCTATGGCTACACCTTC.

The rearrangement links TRBV5-1 to TRBJ2-4; 8 bases map to TRBD1. CDR3 length: 13 residues. Germline V gene lookup returns CDR1 SGHRS and CDR2 YFSETQ. The V and J ends lost 6 bases and 7 bases, in that order; junction bases with no gene match: 6. CDR3 sequence: CASKNQGANIQYF. The CDR3 coding sequence is TGCGCCAGCAAAAATCAGGGGGCGAACATTCAGTACTTC.

DNA of the CDR3: TGTGCCAGCAGTTCCCCTTCGACACCCAGCACAGATACGCAGTATTTT. This translates into CASSSPSTPSTDTQYF. The chain is built from TRBV27 and TRBJ2-3; no clear D gene. The CDR3 extends over 16 amino acids. Trimming left V 4 bases short and J 0 bases short, with 14 bases between. The V gene's germline CDR1 is MNHEY and CDR2 SMNVEV (reference sequence).

The V call is TRBV6-6, the J call TRBJ1-1, with TRBD1 identical over 9 bases. There are 14 residues in the CDR3. CDR1 and CDR2 from the germline V gene are MNHNY and SVGAGI (reference sequence). After removal of 0 bases from V and 5 bases from J, the junction contained 1 base not matched to a gene. The CDR3 bases are TGTGCCAGCAGTTACTCGACAGGGGGGACTGAAGCTTTCTTT. As protein: CASSYSTGGTEAFF.

This clone counts as medium-sized. The genes are TRBV28 and TRBJ1-5; D gene uncertain. Germline CDR1 is MDHEN and CDR2 is SYDVKM. V lost 2 bases to trimming and J lost 5 bases, with 19 bases between them. This CDR3 is 17 amino acids long. CDR3 amino acids: CASSLRPAGSRYQPQHF. The CDR3 DNA reads as TGTGCCAGCAGTTTAAGGCCTGCTGGGTCCCGCTATCAGCCCCAGCATTTT.

V usage is TRBV19 and J usage is TRBJ1-2; weak D call: TRBD1 (6 bases). Per germline, CDR1 LNHDA and CDR2 SQIVND (reference sequence). The CDR3 contains 14 residues. V lost 7 bases, J lost 4 bases, and 16 bases lay in between. The CDR3 DNA is TGTGCCAGTAAGACTCGGACAGATCGCTATGGCTACACCTTC. This codes for CASKTRTDRYGYTF.

The rearrangement uses TRBV4-1 and TRBJ1-6, with D possibly TRBD1 on 5 matching bases. V was clipped by 4 bases and J by 7 bases, with 17 bases between them. CDR1 MGHRA and CDR2 YSYEKL come from the germline V gene. CDR3 length: 16 amino acids. CDR3 in amino acids: CASSLGWGNPNSPLHF. For the CDR3, the DNA is TGCGCCAGCAGCCTAGGATGGGGGAATCCCAATTCACCCCTCCACTTT.

The chain has TRBV28 and TRBJ1-1; D ambiguous. V lost 2 bases to trimming and J lost 4 bases, with 14 bases between them. Looked up from germline, CDR1 is MDHEN and CDR2 is SYDVKM. The length of the CDR3 is 15 residues. The CDR3 sequence: CASSLMAVAGTEAFF. CDR3 DNA: TGTGCCAGCAGTTTAATGGCAGTTGCGGGCACTGAAGCTTTCTTT.

The rearrangement uses TRBV29-1 and TRBJ2-2; 8 bases agree with TRBD2. The V segment lost 4 bases and the J segment 4 bases; nucleotides outside the gene matches: 8. The CDR3 loop spans 15 amino acids. The germline V gene encodes CDR1 SQVTM and CDR2 ANQGSEA. DNA of the CDR3: TGCAGCGTTGCCCCGGGTAGCGGGATCACCGGGGAGCTGTTTTTT. Residues: CSVAPGSGITGELFF.

V usage is TRBV18 and J usage is TRBJ2-5; no definite D call. The closer fit of TRBJ2-7 to the DNA end suggests the J call may be wrong. The CDR3 has 13 amino acids. The germline V gene has CDR1 KGHSH and CDR2 LQKENI. The CDR3 region has the DNA TGTGCCAGCTCCTCGACGGACGGCTACGAGCAGTACTTC. Amino acids: CASSSTDGYEQYF.

The sample holds a few counts of this clone. The V gene is TRBV7-9, the J gene TRBJ1-2, with 10 bases aligning to TRBD1. The J segment lost 5 bases and the V segment lost 7 bases, leaving 1 base of the junction unmatched. Looked up from germline, CDR1 is SEHNR and CDR2 is FQNEAQ (reference sequence). The CDR3 spans 12 residues. As DNA, the CDR3 is TGTGCCAGCACGGGACAGGGGTATGGCTACACCTTC. It is translated as CASTGQGYGYTF.

The V call is TRBV7-3, the J call TRBJ2-1, with D tentatively TRBD1 or TRBD2 (6 bases each). Germline V CDR1 and CDR2: SGHTA, FQGTGA. The CDR3 is made up of 15 amino acids. The germline V and J ends were trimmed by 4 bases and 1 base, with 11 bases remaining between them. The CDR3 bases are TGTGCCAGCAGCTCTACAGGGAGGTCCTACAATGAGCAGTTCTTC. Its translation is CASSSTGRSYNEQFF.

V gene TRBV25-1 combines with J gene TRBJ1-1; perhaps TRBD1 as D (5 bases). Trimming stripped 8 bases from V and 2 bases from J, with 12 bases between. Germline CDR1 MGHDK, CDR2 SYGVNS. The CDR3 spans 13 residues. CDR3 in DNA: TGTGCCAGCTCTAATACAGGTAACACTGAAGCTTTCTTT. As protein: CASSNTGNTEAFF. Combining the CDR3 with reference TRBV25-1 and TRBJ1-1 gives the whole variable domain EADIYQTPRYLVIGTGKKITLECSQTMGHDKMYWYQQDPGMELHLIHYSYGVNSTEKGDLSSESTVSRIRTEHFPLTLESARPSHTSQYLCASSNTGNTEAFFGQGTRLTVV.

This clone is a singleton in its sample. The chain is built from TRBV5-4 and TRBJ2-5; D is uncertain. Between the trimmed V and J ends, which lost 0 bases and 4 bases, there was a span of 7 bases. The germline CDR1 and CDR2 sequences are SGHNT and YYREEE (reference sequence). CDR3 length: 13 residues. DNA for the CDR3: TGTGCCAGCAGCTTGGACCACGGAGAGACCCAGTACTTC. Amino acid sequence: CASSLDHGETQYF.

This clone appeared once. In DNA form, the CDR3 reads TGCGCCAGCAGCCGGGGGGACAACCAAGAGACCCAGTACTTC. Its protein product is CASSRGDNQETQYF. This chain connects TRBV4-1 to TRBJ2-5; either TRBD1 or TRBD2 may fit D (6 bases each). CDR1 and CDR2 from the germline V gene are MGHRA and YSYEKL. V was cut by 4 bases and J by 0 bases, with 9 bases left in between. The CDR3 spans 14 residues.

The V gene is TRBV2, the J gene TRBJ1-2; no definite D call. The CDR3 has 13 amino acids. The V gene's germline CDR1 is SNHLY and CDR2 FYNNEI. V lost 2 bases, J lost 8 bases, and 12 bases lay in between. CDR3 nucleotide sequence: TGTGCCAGCAGTGAAACGCCGGGCTACGGCTACACCTTC. Its translation is CASSETPGYGYTF.

This chain uses TRBV9 with TRBJ2-7; the match to TRBD1 covers 10 bases. The V segment lost 0 bases and the J segment 6 bases; nucleotides outside the gene matches: 9. From germline, CDR1 is SGDLS and CDR2 YYNGEE. This CDR3 is built from 16 residues. CDR3 nucleotides: TGTGCCAGCAGCGTAGGGGGACAGGGGAGCATGGCCGAGCAGTACTTC. It translates to CASSVGGQGSMAEQYF.

The genes are TRBV28 and TRBJ1-5; the match to TRBD1 covers 7 bases. This CDR3 is built from 16 residues. J was trimmed by 6 bases and V by 2 bases; bases with no gene match: 10. In germline, CDR1 is MDHEN, CDR2 SYDVKM. The CDR3 DNA reads as TGTGCCAGCAGTTTAAGGTCTTGGACAGGAGGTCAGCCCCAGCATTTT. This gives the protein CASSLRSWTGGQPQHF.

The CDR3 coding sequence is TGTGCCAGCGGCGAACCGGGGGGGTCCTACAATGAGCAGTTCTTC. This encodes CASGEPGGSYNEQFF. This chain connects TRBV6-1 to TRBJ2-1; 8 bases align to TRBD2. After removal of 8 bases from V and 1 base from J, the junction contained 7 bases not matched to a gene. The CDR3 has 15 amino acids. The germline V gene encodes CDR1 MNHNS and CDR2 SASEGT.

CDR3: CASSLSHGGSYNSPLHF. CDR3 bases: TGTGCCAGCAGCCTATCTCACGGGGGATCCTATAATTCACCCCTCCACTTT. This chain joins TRBV7-8 and TRBJ1-6; maybe TRBD1 (5 bases). The CDR3 sequence is 17 residues long. Germline V gene sequence: CDR1 SGHVS, CDR2 FQNEAQ. The V gene lost 5 bases and the J gene lost 1 base, with 15 bases spanning the gap.

CDR3 loop: CASSLDWSTGELFF. The CDR3 DNA follows: TGTGCCAGCAGCTTAGACTGGAGCACCGGGGAGCTGTTTTTT. The gene calls are TRBV11-2 and TRBJ2-2; no clear D gene. The CDR3 covers 14 residues. The V gene's germline CDR1 is SGHAT and CDR2 FQNNGV. Trimming left V 0 bases short and J 4 bases short, with 6 bases between.

This clone was seen a handful of times. The V and J genes are TRBV11-3 and TRBJ2-1, with 7 bases fitting TRBD2. The CDR3 length is 16 residues. CDR1 and CDR2 (germline): SGHNT, YENEEA. V trimming: 6 bases; J trimming: 2 bases; junction bases outside the gene matches: 10. The CDR3: CASSRGREFAYNEQFF. As DNA, the CDR3 is TGTGCCAGCAGTAGAGGGCGGGAGTTTGCCTACAATGAGCAGTTCTTC.

This clone is judged medium-sized. The rearrangement joins TRBV5-3 to TRBJ1-5; 10 bases line up with TRBD1. TRBV5-3 is assigned to the ORF class and has an uncertain function. This CDR3 is built from 14 residues. The V gene end was trimmed by 4 bases and the J gene end by 9 bases; junction bases not matched to a gene: 7. CDR3 sequence (DNA): TGTGCCAGAAGCAACGGACAGGGGGATAGGCCCCAGCATTTT. Translating gives CARSNGQGDRPQHF.

In its sample, this clone was seen a few times. This chain connects TRBV28 to TRBJ2-7, with 11 bases that match TRBD2. Germline CDR1 and CDR2: MDHEN and SYDVKM. The CDR3 totals 15 residues. After removal of 7 bases from V and 0 bases from J, the junction contained 5 bases not matched to a gene. The CDR3 is CASKLAGGPSYEQYF. In DNA form, the CDR3 reads TGTGCCAGCAAGCTAGCGGGAGGACCCTCCTACGAGCAGTACTTC.

The rearrangement links TRBV5-6 to TRBJ1-2; 12 bases line up with TRBD1. The CDR3 extends over 16 amino acids. The junction had 12 bases not matched to a gene; V was cut back by 4 bases and J by 8 bases. The germline V gene has CDR1 SGHDT and CDR2 YYEEEE. The CDR3 region has the DNA TGTGCCAGCAGCCTCTATTCCGGGACAGGGGGCCGAGGCTACACCTTC. Its protein product is CASSLYSGTGGRGYTF. Full variable domain (rest looked up from reference TRBV5-6 and TRBJ1-2): DAGVTQSPTHLIKTRGQQVTLRCSPKSGHDTVSWYQQALGQGPQFIFQYYEEEERQRGNFPDRFSGHQFPNYSSELNVNALLLGDSALYLCASSLYSGTGGRGYTFGSGTRLTVV.

The chain couples TRBV27 to TRBJ2-3; 14 nucleotides line up with TRBD2. The germline gives CDR1 MNHEY, CDR2 SMNVEV (reference sequence). V lost 4 bases to trimming and J lost 8 bases; unmatched junction nucleotides: 5. The CDR3 covers 15 residues. The CDR3 here is CASSSTSGRVGTQYF. The CDR3 region has the DNA TGTGCCAGCAGTTCGACTAGCGGGAGGGTGGGTACGCAGTATTTT.